Given below is one T cell receptor (beta chain) in context. This record belongs to a study of blood T cell repertoires in COVID-19. Some clones are missing from TCRdb's copy, which holds only in-frame ones; the method was immunoSEQ multiplex PCR. The sample includes 190,000 or so clones, approximately 87% of them seen just once. The V and J ends lost 8 bases and 4 bases, in that order; junction bases with no gene match: 4. Germline CDR1 is MNHEY and CDR2 is SVGAGI. This CDR3 contains 14 residues. This chain links TRBV6-5 with TRBJ2-3, with TRBD1 matching over 12 bases. The source of this sequence is a man aged 55 to 70 who had recovered from COVID-19. The sequenced sample consisted of peripheral blood. CDR3 sequence: CASSGTGGADTQYF. In DNA, the CDR3 is TGTGCCAGCTCCGGGACAGGGGGCGCAGATACGCAGTATTTT.